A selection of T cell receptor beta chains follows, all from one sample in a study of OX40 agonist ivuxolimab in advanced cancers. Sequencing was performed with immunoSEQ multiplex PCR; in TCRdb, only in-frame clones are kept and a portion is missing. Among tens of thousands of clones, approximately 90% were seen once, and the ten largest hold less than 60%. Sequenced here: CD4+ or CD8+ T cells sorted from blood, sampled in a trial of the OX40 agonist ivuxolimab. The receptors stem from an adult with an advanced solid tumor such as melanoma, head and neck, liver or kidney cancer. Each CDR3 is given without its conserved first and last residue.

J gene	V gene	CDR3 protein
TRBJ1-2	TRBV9	ASSGGPFYGYT
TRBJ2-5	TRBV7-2	ASSLLRGGQETQY
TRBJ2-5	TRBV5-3	ARSLIRPGRAETQY
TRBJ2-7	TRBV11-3	ASSFWDRGLDEQY
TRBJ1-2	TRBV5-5	ASSSRQDLSGYT
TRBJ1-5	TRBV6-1	ASTPITNQPQH
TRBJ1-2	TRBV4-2	ASSQVGPGSFGGYT
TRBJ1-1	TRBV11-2	ASSLKTLNTEAF
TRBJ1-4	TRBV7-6	ASSLAPPWGLNEKLF
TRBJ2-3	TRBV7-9	ASSLHADTQY
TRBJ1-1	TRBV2	ASSISDSATEAF
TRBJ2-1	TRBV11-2	ASTDAGGGGYNEQF
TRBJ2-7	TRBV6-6	ASSYGAPTYEQY
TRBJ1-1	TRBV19	ASSIPGGHLPLEAF
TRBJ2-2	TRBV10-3	AISESRTTSGELF
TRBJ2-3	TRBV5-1	ASATRDGATQY
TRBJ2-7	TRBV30	AWRERGPNEQY
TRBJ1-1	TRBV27	ASSLLGRNTEAF